These 10 T cell receptor beta chains originate from one sample sequenced in a study of T-cell reconstitution after alpha-beta-depleted transplantation in children. Unique molecular identifiers were built into the TCRbeta library. TCRdb ran MiXCR on the PCR reads and lists one entry per CDR3 protein. The sample consists of about 97,000 distinct CDR3 sequences, about 5.6% of them appearing once. Sequenced here: PBMCs, mostly from graft donor cells, sampled 60 days after TCRalphabeta/CD19-depleted stem cell transplant. The receptors originated from a female patient aged 2 to 10 who had a stem cell transplant for Fanconi anemia, so the T cells may come from the graft donor.

The table lists this clonotype with many counts. The rearrangement links TRBV12-3 or TRBV12-4 to TRBJ2-1; 11 bases fit TRBD2. J was trimmed by 3 bases and V by 5 bases; bases with no gene match: 3. The CDR3 is made up of 15 amino acids. The CDR3 DNA reads as TGTGCCAGCAGTCCGACTAGCGGGAACTACAATGAGCAGTTCTTC. This translates into CASSPTSGNYNEQFF.

CDR3 nucleotide sequence: TGTGCCAGCAGTTTTGACAGGGGACAAGAGACCCAGTACTTC. This sequence encodes CASSFDRGQETQYF. The rearrangement joins TRBV12-3 or TRBV12-4 to TRBJ2-5; TRBD1 matches 8 bases. CDR3 size: 14 residues. The ends lost 3 bases at V and 2 bases at J; junction bases unmatched: 2.

This clonotype was observed many times. The chain uses TRBV27 and TRBJ2-7; D is perhaps TRBD2 (6 bases). V was cut by 4 bases and J by 4 bases, with 11 bases left in between. Germline values: CDR1 MNHEY, CDR2 SMNVEV (reference sequence). The CDR3 contains 13 residues. This CDR3 is CASSSGEDYEQYF. CDR3 nucleotides: TGTGCCAGCAGTTCGGGGGAAGATTACGAGCAGTACTTC.

This clonotype came up many times. The chain employs TRBV6-5 and TRBJ2-2, with D perhaps matching TRBD2 (5 bases). The V end was cut by 2 bases, the J end by 7 bases, with 8 bases between. In germline, CDR1 is MNHEY, CDR2 SVGAGI. This CDR3 has 13 amino acids. The CDR3 is CASSYGSNGELFF. The CDR3 DNA reads as TGTGCCAGCAGTTACGGGAGTAACGGGGAGCTGTTTTTT.

This clonotype was seen at least ten times. This chain links TRBV5-1 with TRBJ2-5; D may correspond to TRBD1 or TRBD2 (5 bases each). Germline assignment: CDR1 SGHRS and CDR2 YFSETQ. Trimming removed 0 bases at V and 2 bases at J, with 14 bases between. CDR3 length: 16 residues. CDR3 sequence reads: CASSLGSGATQETQYF. CDR3 sequence (DNA): TGCGCCAGCAGCTTGGGTTCCGGGGCGACTCAAGAGACCCAGTACTTC.

This chain links TRBV10-3 with TRBJ2-2; TRBD2 matches 10 bases. CDR1 and CDR2 from the germline V gene are ENHRY and SYGVKD. V dropped 10 bases and J dropped 2; count of bases not matched to a gene: 13. The CDR3 length is 17 residues. CDR3 residues: CATTGTSDPINTGELFF. CDR3 DNA sequence: TGTGCCACCACTGGGACTAGCGACCCGATTAACACCGGGGAGCTGTTTTTT.

In this sample, this clonotype turned up many times. This chain joins TRBV5-7 and TRBJ2-1; D may be TRBD1 (5 bases). TRBV5-7 qualifies as an ORF whose function is uncertain. Deletions cut 0 bases from V and 8 bases from J, with 12 bases between. The CDR3 has 14 amino acids. The DNA of the CDR3 is TGTGCCAGCAGCTTGGGGACAATGGGATATGAGCAGTTCTTC. The encoded protein is CASSLGTMGYEQFF.

The J gene is TRBJ1-1, the V gene TRBV30; D is ambiguous. The V and J ends lost 5 bases and 1 base respectively, with 11 bases between them. The germline gives CDR1 GTSNPN, CDR2 SVGIG (reference sequence). CDR3 length equals 13 residues. The CDR3 nucleotides read TGTGCCTGGCTTAGATGGGCGAACACTGAAGCTTTCTTT. Protein: CAWLRWANTEAFF.

This clonotype has ten or more counts. V and J are TRBV6-6 and TRBJ1-2; D is unresolved. Germline CDR1 reads MNHNY; CDR2 reads SVGAGI (reference sequence). V was shortened by 7 bases and J by 8 bases, with 11 bases between the two germline ends. This CDR3 has 11 amino acids. CDR3 nucleotide sequence: TGTGCCAGCACCCAGATTTGGGGCTACACCTTC. The encoded protein is CASTQIWGYTF.

At least ten counts were recorded for this clonotype. The rearrangement uses TRBV12-3 or TRBV12-4 and TRBJ1-6; D not resolved. The V end was cut by 5 bases, the J end by 6 bases, with 11 bases between. The length of the CDR3 is 14 residues. In DNA form, the CDR3 reads TGTGCCAGCAGTGCCGGGCCGTTTAATTCACCCCTCCACTTT. Translated, it gives CASSAGPFNSPLHF.